These 2 T cell receptor beta chains were all obtained from the same sample, sequenced in a study of naive CD8 T cells in extremely preterm neonates. Sequencing was performed with immunoSEQ multiplex PCR; in TCRdb, only in-frame clones are kept and a portion is missing. Counted here are 4,200 or so clones, around 98% occurring once; the ten biggest clones make up 0.6% to 0.8%. Sequenced input: naive CD8+ T cells from blood. The receptors stem from a human donor in good health.

The chain combines TRBV11-2 with TRBJ2-7; perhaps TRBD2 as D (7 bases). Trimming removed 1 base at V and 2 bases at J, with 9 bases between. This CDR3 spans 14 amino acids. The germline CDR1 and CDR2 sequences are SGHAT and FQNNGV. The CDR3 region is CASSLGGGAYEQYF. CDR3 coding DNA: TGTGCCAGCAGCTTAGGAGGGGGGGCCTACGAGCAGTACTTC.

The V and J genes are TRBV7-2 and TRBJ2-1; 7 bases align to TRBD1. Germline CDR1 is SGHTA and CDR2 is FQGNSA. CDR3 length: 15 amino acids. V lost 5 bases to trimming and J lost 6 bases; unmatched junction nucleotides: 10. The CDR3 sequence: CASSLGTVYSNEQFF. The CDR3 DNA reads as TGTGCCAGCAGCCTTGGGACAGTCTATAGCAATGAGCAGTTCTTC.